These 16 T cell receptor beta chains originate from one sample sequenced in a study of post-analysis software for immune sequencing data. The study, taken as a whole, reports: With TRBV5-6, TRBV5-1 and TRBV20-1 included, five TRBV segments were more frequent in patients than in controls.

Their target antigens are unknown. Libraries were made from TCR beta cDNA, and they carried unique molecular identifiers. From the PCR reads, TCRdb called clonotypes with MiXCR, one entry per CDR3 protein. Found here are 740,000 or so distinct CDR3 sequences, 53% of them singletons; the top ten hold approximately 4.2%. Sequenced: blood. The receptors were sampled from a girl between 5 and 17 years old with multiple sclerosis.

This clonotype has a handful of counts. V usage is TRBV20-1 and J usage is TRBJ2-1; TRBD2 matches at 11 bases. The CDR3 loop spans 14 amino acids. J gave up 7 bases and V 6 bases, and 8 bases lay outside the gene matches. Germline-derived CDR1 and CDR2 are DFQATT and SNEGSKA (reference sequence). CDR3 amino acids: CSAKTRLAGNEQFF. The DNA of the CDR3 is TGCAGTGCCAAGACGAGACTAGCGGGAAATGAGCAGTTCTTC.

This clonotype was counted only a few times. The J gene is TRBJ2-1, the V gene TRBV10-3, with 7 nucleotides matching TRBD1. This CDR3 has 15 residues. Germline V gene data show CDR1 as ENHRY and CDR2 as SYGVKD. V shed 6 bases, J shed 5 bases, and the junction held 10 bases outside the gene matches. The CDR3, as DNA: TGTGCCATCAGAGTGACAGGGATTAGCGACAATGAGCAGTTCTTC. Protein: CAIRVTGISDNEQFF.

This clonotype has just a few counts. The V and J genes are TRBV5-6 and TRBJ2-5; a possible D gene is TRBD1 (5 bases). Germline lookup yields CDR1 SGHDT and CDR2 YYEEEE. Trimming cost V 0 bases and J 5 bases, with 11 bases left between them. The CDR3 runs 14 residues. The CDR3 here is CASSLEAGRETQYF. CDR3 DNA sequence: TGTGCCAGCAGCTTGGAGGCAGGGCGTGAGACCCAGTACTTC. The whole variable domain, filled in from reference TRBV5-6 and TRBJ2-5, reads DAGVTQSPTHLIKTRGQQVTLRCSPKSGHDTVSWYQQALGQGPQFIFQYYEEEERQRGNFPDRFSGHQFPNYSSELNVNALLLGDSALYLCASSLEAGRETQYFGPGTRLLVL.

The gene calls are TRBV29-1 and TRBJ1-4; TRBD1 agrees at 7 bases. The CDR3 consists of 15 residues. Per germline, CDR1 SQVTM and CDR2 ANQGSEA. J was trimmed by 4 bases and V by 7 bases; bases with no gene match: 12. Here the CDR3 reads CSARPIDRVNEKLFF. The DNA of the CDR3 is TGCAGCGCCAGACCGATTGACAGGGTTAATGAAAAACTGTTTTTT.

This clonotype was observed a handful of times. This chain uses TRBV20-1 with TRBJ2-4, with TRBD2 matching over 10 bases. CDR1 DFQATT and CDR2 SNEGSKA come from the germline V gene (reference sequence). The ends lost 3 bases at V and 0 bases at J; junction bases unmatched: 8. The CDR3 length is 17 residues. CDR3 in DNA: TGCAGTGCTAGTGTCCCACTAGCGGGATTAGCCAAAAACATTCAGTACTTC. Protein product: CSASVPLAGLAKNIQYF.

There are a few counts of this clonotype. The chain employs TRBV15 and TRBJ2-7; 7 nucleotides line up with TRBD1. CDR3 length: 14 amino acids. Per germline, CDR1 LNHNV and CDR2 YYDKDF (reference sequence). V was pared by 0 bases and J by 10 bases, with 9 bases of the junction left unmatched. The CDR3 nucleotides read TGTGCCACCAGCAGAGATCTTGGGACAGAGGACCAGTACTTC. Translation gives CATSRDLGTEDQYF.

The chain is built from TRBV20-1 and TRBJ2-5, with D possibly being TRBD2 (6 bases). Per the germline V gene, CDR1 is DFQATT and CDR2 is SNEGSKA (reference sequence). This CDR3 contains 11 residues. With 6 bases removed from V and 5 bases from J, the gap between germline ends came to 10 bases. The CDR3 loop is CSAGGRETQYF. In nucleotides, the CDR3 is TGCAGTGCGGGGGGAAGGGAGACCCAGTACTTC.

This clonotype was observed a handful of times. The chain recombines TRBV5-1 with TRBJ1-2; 8 nucleotides agree with TRBD1. The V segment lost 4 bases and the J segment 6 bases; nucleotides outside the gene matches: 8. Germline values: CDR1 SGHRS, CDR2 YFSETQ. This CDR3 is 14 amino acids long. For the CDR3, the DNA is TGCGCCAGCAGCCTCGGACAGGGAGAGAATGGCTACACCTTC. It yields the protein CASSLGQGENGYTF.

The chain recombines TRBV12-3 or TRBV12-4 with TRBJ1-4; 7 bases map to TRBD1. Germline trimming cut 1 base from V and 4 bases from J; bases unmatched to any gene: 9. This CDR3 has 17 residues. CDR3 sequence reads: CASSLGRQGGLNEKLFF. The CDR3 DNA reads TGTGCCAGCAGTTTAGGTCGGCAGGGGGGACTTAATGAAAAACTGTTTTTT.

The chain couples TRBV6-2 or TRBV6-3 to TRBJ2-1; D is ambiguous. Trimming took off 3 bases at V and 7 bases at J, with 7 bases between the two ends. CDR3 length: 12 residues. The V gene's germline CDR1 is MNHEY and CDR2 SVGEGT. The CDR3 reads CASSYQENEQFF. CDR3 DNA: TGTGCCAGCAGTTATCAGGAGAATGAGCAGTTCTTC.

This clonotype was detected once. An end of the junction does not agree with germline; a read error may underlie this. The gene calls are TRBV29-1 and TRBJ2-1; D is tentatively TRBD1 or TRBD2 (5 bases each). Germline V gives CDR1 SQVTM, CDR2 ANQGSEA. This CDR3 is 13 amino acids long. CDR3 amino acids: CSVKEGPYNEQFF. In DNA form, the CDR3 reads TGCAGCGTTAAAGAGGGGCCCTACAATGAGCAGTTCTTC.

The chain combines TRBV12-5 with TRBJ2-3, with D tentatively TRBD1 (6 bases). There are 17 residues in the CDR3. Trimming left V 7 bases short and J 2 bases short, with 22 bases between. The germline CDR1 and CDR2 sequences are LGHNT and FRNRAP. The CDR3 sequence is CASDSGGPHTSTDTQYF. In nucleotides, the CDR3 is TGTGCTAGTGACTCTGGGGGCCCGCACACGTCCACAGATACGCAGTATTTT.

This rearrangement joins TRBV5-1 to TRBJ2-7; D may be TRBD2 (7 bases). Germline V lookup: CDR1 SGHRS, CDR2 YFSETQ. This CDR3 contains 15 residues. The ends were cut back, 1 base at V and 1 base at J, with 12 bases in the middle. CDR3 residues: CASSLRGARSYEQYF. The CDR3 coding sequence is TGCGCCAGCAGCTTGCGGGGGGCGCGGTCCTACGAGCAGTACTTC. Based on the CDR3 plus reference TRBV5-1 and TRBJ2-7, the full variable domain is KAGVTQTPRYLIKTRGQQVTLSCSPISGHRSVSWYQQTPGQGLQFLFEYFSETQRNKGNFPGRFSGRQFSNSRSEMNVSTLELGDSALYLCASSLRGARSYEQYFGPGTRLTVT.

A few counts support this clonotype. V is TRBV29-1 and J is TRBJ2-4; D ambiguous. The J call may be incorrect, as the DNA end agrees better with TRBJ2-7. The CDR3 consists of 14 residues. Germline V lookup: CDR1 SQVTM, CDR2 ANQGSEA. The CDR3 here is CSVGHRLGDYEQYF. The CDR3 region has the DNA TGCAGCGTGGGCCACCGGCTTGGGGACTACGAGCAGTACTTC.

This clonotype was counted between two and nine times. The chain is built from TRBV15 and TRBJ2-7; 9 nucleotides match TRBD2. The CDR3 runs to 17 residues. Germline V gives CDR1 LNHNV, CDR2 YYDKDF (reference sequence). V was clipped by 0 bases and J by 3 bases; unmatched bases: 9. Here the CDR3 reads CATSRDTKASGNYEQYF. DNA of the CDR3: TGTGCCACCAGCAGAGATACCAAGGCTAGCGGGAACTACGAGCAGTACTTC.

In DNA, the CDR3 is TGCGCCAGCAGCACCACTAGCGGGAAACATTACGAGCAGTACTTC. Amino acid sequence: CASSTTSGKHYEQYF. The chain employs TRBV5-1 and TRBJ2-7, with 10 bases fitting TRBD2. The ends lost 4 bases at V and 4 bases at J; junction bases unmatched: 8. This CDR3 contains 15 residues. Per germline, CDR1 SGHRS and CDR2 YFSETQ.